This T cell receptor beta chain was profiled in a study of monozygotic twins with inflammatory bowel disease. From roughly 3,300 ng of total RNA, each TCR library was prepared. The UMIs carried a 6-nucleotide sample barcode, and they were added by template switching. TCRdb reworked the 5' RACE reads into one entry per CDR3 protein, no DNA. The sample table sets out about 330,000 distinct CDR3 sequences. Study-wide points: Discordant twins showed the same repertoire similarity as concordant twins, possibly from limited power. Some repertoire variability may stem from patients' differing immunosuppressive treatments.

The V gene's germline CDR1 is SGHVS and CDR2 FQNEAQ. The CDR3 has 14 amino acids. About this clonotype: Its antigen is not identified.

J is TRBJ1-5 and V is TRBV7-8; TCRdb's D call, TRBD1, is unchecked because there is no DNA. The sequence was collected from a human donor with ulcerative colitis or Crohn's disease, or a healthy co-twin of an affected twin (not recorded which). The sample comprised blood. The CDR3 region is CASSLDRAGQPQHF. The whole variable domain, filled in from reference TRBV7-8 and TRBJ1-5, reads GAGVSQSPRYKVAKRGQDVALRCDPISGHVSLFWYQQALGQGPEFLTYFQNEAQLDKSGLPSDRFFAERPEGSVSTLKIQRTQQEDSAVYLCASSLDRAGQPQHFGDGTRLSIL.